Sequencing of this T cell receptor beta chain was carried out in a study of vaccination effects on CD4 cells after COVID-19. Study context: All study participants received two doses of BNT162b2 or mRNA-1273 vaccine.

This table comes from immunoSEQ multiplex PCR, and its TCRdb copy is limited to in-frame clones, with some not included. Of roughly 63,000 clones listed, 75% are singletons. Antigen-specific CD4+ T cells expanded by the ViraFEST assay with viral peptide pools were then sequenced. After more than 9 days in culture, the CD4+ T cells were isolated. Recipients of the vaccine had no prior SARS-CoV-2 infection and negative nucleocapsid antibodies. It was with about 10 IU/ml IL-2 and about 10 ug/ml peptides that 1.8 million or so PBMC per well were cultured. Turning to this clone: The antigen remains unidentified.

Study-level findings and limits: The study found that only 1 of 255 vaccine-induced clones from healthy vaccinees cross-reacted with common cold coronaviruses. Clones arising from infection and from vaccination showed marked clonal contraction late after vaccination.

Germline CDR1 and CDR2: KGHSH and LQKENI. The length of the CDR3 is 16 residues. The V gene end was trimmed by 3 bases and the J gene end by 7 bases; junction bases not matched to a gene: 10. The source of this sequence is a human donor who received a COVID-19 vaccine. The chain uses TRBV18 and TRBJ2-3, with 10 bases identical to TRBD1. The material was CD4+ T cells from PBMCs cultured with HCoV-OC43 spike peptides, obtained before COVID-19 vaccination. Subset noted: HCoV-OC43 spike overlapping peptide pool stimulation. CDR3 in amino acids: CASSPPGQGIPNTQYF. The CDR3, as DNA: TGTGCCAGCTCACCTCCGGGACAGGGGATCCCTAATACGCAGTATTTT.